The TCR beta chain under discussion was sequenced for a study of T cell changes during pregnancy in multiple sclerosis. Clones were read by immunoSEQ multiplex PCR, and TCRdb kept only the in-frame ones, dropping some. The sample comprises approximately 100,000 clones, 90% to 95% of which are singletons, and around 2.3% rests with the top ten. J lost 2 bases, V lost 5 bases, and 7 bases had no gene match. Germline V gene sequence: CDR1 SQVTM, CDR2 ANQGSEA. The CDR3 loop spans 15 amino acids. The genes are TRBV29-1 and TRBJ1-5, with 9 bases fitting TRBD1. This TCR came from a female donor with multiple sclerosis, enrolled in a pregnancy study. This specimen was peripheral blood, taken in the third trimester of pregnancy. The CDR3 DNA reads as TGCAGCGTTAGCGCCACAGGGGGCCGCAATCAGCCCCAGCATTTT. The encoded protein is CSVSATGGRNQPQHF.